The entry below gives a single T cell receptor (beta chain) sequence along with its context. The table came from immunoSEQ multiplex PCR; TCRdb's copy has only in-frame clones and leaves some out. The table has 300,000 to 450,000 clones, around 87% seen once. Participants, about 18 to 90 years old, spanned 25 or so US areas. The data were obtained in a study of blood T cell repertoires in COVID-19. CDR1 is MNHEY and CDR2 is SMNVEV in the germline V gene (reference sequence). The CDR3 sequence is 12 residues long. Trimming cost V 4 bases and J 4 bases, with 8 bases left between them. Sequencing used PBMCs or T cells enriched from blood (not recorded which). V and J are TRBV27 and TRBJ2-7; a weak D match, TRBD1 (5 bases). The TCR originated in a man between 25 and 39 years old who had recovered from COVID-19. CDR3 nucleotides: TGTGCCAGCAGTTCGACAGTATACGAGCAGTACTTC. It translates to CASSSTVYEQYF.